The 7 T cell receptor beta chains below were found in one sample sequenced in a study of cytomegalovirus exposure and HLA in healthy donors. Primers included in the PCR were 60 Vbeta and 13 Jbeta primers. Method: immunoSEQ multiplex PCR; TCRdb's copy keeps in-frame clones and lacks some. This sample carries roughly 100,000 clones, about 12% of them seen once, and the ten largest clones take 15% to 20%. The specimen sequenced was PBMCs. These TCRs come from a man in his forties or fifties in good health and CMV-seropositive.

This chain uses TRBV7-9 with TRBJ2-5; 8 bases align to TRBD1. Germline V lookup: CDR1 SEHNR, CDR2 FQNEAQ (reference sequence). Trimming at V came to 3 bases and at J to 14 bases, leaving 8 bases not matched to a gene. This CDR3 region has 12 residues. Here the CDR3 DNA reads TGTGCCAGCAGCTTCAGGGACAGGCCCGGTTACTTC. Protein product: CASSFRDRPGYF. Using reference TRBV7-9 and TRBJ2-5 for the parts outside the CDR3, the full variable domain is DTGVSQNPRHKITKRGQNVTFRCDPISEHNRLYWYRQTLGQGPEFLTYFQNEAQLEKSRLLSDRFSAERPKGSFSTLEIQRTEQGDSAMYLCASSFRDRPGYFGPGTRLLVL.

There are a few counts of this clone. This chain joins TRBV27 and TRBJ2-5, with a tentative D call TRBD1 (6 bases). This CDR3 region has 14 residues. V was shortened by 6 bases and J by 2 bases, with 13 bases between the two germline ends. Germline V gene sequence: CDR1 MNHEY, CDR2 SMNVEV (reference sequence). CDR3 amino acids: CASRGHLGQETQYF. CDR3 coding DNA: TGTGCCAGCAGGGGACATCTCGGGCAAGAGACCCAGTACTTC.

This clone showed up just a few times. The V and J genes are TRBV7-9 and TRBJ2-7, with D perhaps matching TRBD2 (5 bases). Trimming shortened V by 5 bases and J by 3 bases, and 17 bases separated the two germline ends. Germline values: CDR1 SEHNR, CDR2 FQNEAQ (reference sequence). There are 15 residues in the CDR3. The CDR3 protein is CASSPYGSADYEQYF. The DNA of the CDR3 is TGTGCCAGCAGCCCTTATGGGAGCGCGGACTACGAGCAGTACTTC. Combining the CDR3 with reference TRBV7-9 and TRBJ2-7 gives the whole variable domain DTGVSQNPRHKITKRGQNVTFRCDPISEHNRLYWYRQTLGQGPEFLTYFQNEAQLEKSRLLSDRFSAERPKGSFSTLEIQRTEQGDSAMYLCASSPYGSADYEQYFGPGTRLTVT.

This clone has only a few counts. The chain uses TRBV4-3 and TRBJ1-1; 7 bases match TRBD1. The germline V gene has CDR1 LGHNA and CDR2 YSLEER. J was trimmed by 3 bases and V by 1 base; bases with no gene match: 2. CDR3 length: 14 residues. In DNA, the CDR3 is TGCGCCAGCAGCCAAGCCCAGGGGGACACTGAAGCTTTCTTT. Its translation: CASSQAQGDTEAFF.

This clone was seen only a few times. The chain has TRBV28 and TRBJ2-7, with TRBD2 identical over 8 bases. The junction had 6 bases not matched to a gene; V was cut back by 5 bases and J by 3 bases. The CDR3 is made up of 14 amino acids. CDR1 MDHEN and CDR2 SYDVKM come from the germline V gene. The CDR3: CASSNSGTHYEQYF. The CDR3 bases are TGTGCCAGCAGTAATAGCGGGACCCACTACGAGCAGTACTTC.

The chain carries TRBV6-1 and TRBJ1-5, with 7 positions matching TRBD1. The CDR3 is 15 amino acids. Germline-derived CDR1 and CDR2 are MNHNS and SASEGT. The V gene end was trimmed by 4 bases and the J gene end by 3 bases; junction bases not matched to a gene: 6. The CDR3 region has the DNA TGTGCCAGCAGTGCCGGACAGGTGGTCAATCAGCCCCAGCATTTT. The encoded protein is CASSAGQVVNQPQHF.

The chain uses TRBV7-7 and TRBJ2-7; possible D gene TRBD1, 5 bases. Per germline, CDR1 SSHAT and CDR2 FNYEAQ (reference sequence). This CDR3 has 14 amino acids. The ends were cut back, 2 bases at V and 3 bases at J, with 11 bases in the middle. CDR3 coding DNA: TGTGCCAGCAGCTTAAGGGCAGGGAACTACGAGCAGTACTTC. This sequence encodes CASSLRAGNYEQYF.